One and the same sample provided the 29 T cell receptor beta chains below, sequenced in a study of cytomegalovirus exposure and HLA in healthy donors. Primers for the PCR totalled 60 Vbeta and 13 Jbeta. TCRdb keeps only in-frame clones here, not all; method: immunoSEQ multiplex PCR. This specimen shows under 65,000 clones; the ten leading clones hold around 7.1%. Source material: PBMCs. These receptors all come from a middle-aged woman in good health and CMV-seronegative.

V gene TRBV28 combines with J gene TRBJ2-2, with 10 bases fitting TRBD2. Looked up from germline, CDR1 is MDHEN and CDR2 is SYDVKM. This CDR3 contains 16 residues. V shed 6 bases, J shed 9 bases, and the junction held 13 bases outside the gene matches. The CDR3 here is CASRPSSGSVSWELFF. CDR3 nucleotides: TGTGCCAGCAGGCCGTCTAGCGGGAGTGTTTCCTGGGAGCTGTTTTTT.

The V gene is TRBV15, the J gene TRBJ2-5; the match to TRBD2 covers 10 bases. The CDR3 loop spans 15 amino acids. Losses at the gene ends were 5 bases for V and 5 bases for J; bases not matched to a gene: 8. The germline gives CDR1 LNHNV, CDR2 YYDKDF (reference sequence). CDR3 in amino acids: CATSARLAGRETQYF. The CDR3, as DNA: TGTGCCACCAGCGCCAGACTAGCGGGTAGGGAGACCCAGTACTTC.

V gene TRBV6-1 combines with J gene TRBJ2-7; 9 positions match TRBD1. V was pared by 6 bases and J by 5 bases, with 5 bases of the junction left unmatched. From germline, CDR1 is MNHNS and CDR2 SASEGT. CDR3 length equals 13 residues. Here the CDR3 reads CASRGTGKNEQYF. The CDR3 bases are TGTGCCAGCAGGGGGACAGGGAAGAACGAGCAGTACTTC.

The chain is built from TRBV19 and TRBJ1-2, with D perhaps matching TRBD1 (6 bases). The ends were cut back, 8 bases at V and 7 bases at J, with 17 bases in the middle. The CDR3 is made up of 13 amino acids. The V gene's germline CDR1 is LNHDA and CDR2 SQIVND (reference sequence). CDR3: CASEAQGFGGYTF. The CDR3 nucleotides read TGTGCCAGTGAAGCACAGGGATTTGGTGGCTACACCTTC.

This chain connects TRBV28 to TRBJ1-1; D remains unclear. This CDR3 comprises 15 residues. With 6 bases removed from V and 0 bases from J, the gap between germline ends came to 14 bases. Germline V gives CDR1 MDHEN, CDR2 SYDVKM. The CDR3 here is CASSPPVAMNTEAFF. The CDR3 DNA sequence: TGTGCCAGCAGCCCCCCTGTGGCCATGAACACTGAAGCTTTCTTT.

This chain connects TRBV5-1 to TRBJ2-5; D might be TRBD1 (5 bases). CDR3 length equals 16 residues. V lost 0 bases to trimming and J lost 1 base, with 13 bases between them. CDR1 and CDR2 (germline): SGHRS, YFSETQ. This CDR3 reads CASSLEGREVQETQYF. CDR3 DNA: TGCGCCAGCAGCTTGGAGGGCAGGGAAGTCCAAGAGACCCAGTACTTC.

V and J are TRBV5-4 and TRBJ2-1; 7 bases agree with TRBD2. The V gene end was trimmed by 0 bases and the J gene end by 0 bases; junction bases not matched to a gene: 12. Germline V gene lookup returns CDR1 SGHNT and CDR2 YYREEE (reference sequence). The CDR3 is 19 residues long. CDR3 DNA: TGTGCCAGCAGCTTGGGGACTAGTCGTCTGCTTGTCTCCTACAATGAGCAGTTCTTC. As protein: CASSLGTSRLLVSYNEQFF.

The CDR3 reads CAWRTASSGNTIYF. Written as DNA, the CDR3 is TGTGCCTGGCGGACAGCGAGCTCTGGAAACACCATATATTTT. The chain couples TRBV30 to TRBJ1-3; the D gene is possibly TRBD1 (6 bases). In germline, CDR1 is GTSNPN, CDR2 SVGIG (reference sequence). The CDR3 consists of 14 residues. V lost 5 bases, J lost 0 bases, and 11 bases lay in between.

The gene calls are TRBV6-5 and TRBJ1-4; no reliable D call. The CDR3 consists of 13 residues. The V gene's germline CDR1 is MNHEY and CDR2 SVGAGI. V was trimmed by 5 bases and J by 4 bases, leaving 8 bases between them. This CDR3 reads CASSVALNEKLFF. DNA of the CDR3: TGTGCCAGCAGTGTCGCGCTTAATGAAAAACTGTTTTTT.

The chain is built from TRBV5-1 and TRBJ2-7, with a possible D match to TRBD1 (6 bases). V was trimmed by 4 bases and J by 6 bases, leaving 20 bases between them. Germline-derived CDR1 and CDR2 are SGHRS and YFSETQ. This CDR3 region has 15 residues. The CDR3, as DNA: TGCGCCAGCAGCAGAGATAGGGGGAACATGGGCGAGCAGTACTTC. It translates to CASSRDRGNMGEQYF.

The rearrangement links TRBV7-9 to TRBJ2-1; D is uncertain. This CDR3 is 12 amino acids long. V was cut by 1 base and J by 5 bases, with 3 bases left in between. Per the germline V gene, CDR1 is SEHNR and CDR2 is FQNEAQ (reference sequence). The DNA of the CDR3 is TGTGCCAGCAGCTTAGGCGACAATGAGCAGTTCTTC. This encodes CASSLGDNEQFF.

The chain employs TRBV7-9 and TRBJ1-6; 7 bases map to TRBD1. The CDR3 contains 18 residues. In germline, CDR1 is SEHNR, CDR2 FQNEAQ (reference sequence). The J segment lost 7 bases and the V segment lost 3 bases, leaving 15 bases of the junction unmatched. The CDR3 loop reads CASSLDRLDRVGNSPLHF. CDR3 DNA sequence: TGTGCCAGCAGCTTGGACCGTCTTGACAGGGTAGGAAATTCACCCCTCCACTTT.

The chain uses TRBV19 and TRBJ1-1, with D unresolved. From germline, CDR1 is LNHDA and CDR2 SQIVND (reference sequence). The CDR3 spans 15 residues. V lost 5 bases and J 2 bases, leaving 15 bases between the germline ends. The CDR3 DNA sequence: TGTGCCAGTAGTTCCGAGGCCACCTTCAACACTGAAGCTTTCTTT. Translating gives CASSSEATFNTEAFF.

The CDR3 DNA reads TGTGCCAGCAGCATCGGGACAGTTACTAGCAATCAGCCCCAGCATTTT. Its translation is CASSIGTVTSNQPQHF. This chain connects TRBV2 to TRBJ1-5; TRBD1 agrees at 7 bases. Germline V gene lookup returns CDR1 SNHLY and CDR2 FYNNEI. The CDR3 totals 16 residues. Trimming cost V 6 bases and J 0 bases; bases outside gene matches: 8.

The CDR3 nucleotides read TGTGCCACCAGCTCAGACAGGGACCCTGGAAACACCATATATTTT. Protein sequence: CATSSDRDPGNTIYF. The rearrangement links TRBV15 to TRBJ1-3; 7 bases agree with TRBD1. Germline CDR1 reads LNHNV; CDR2 reads YYDKDF (reference sequence). This CDR3 spans 15 amino acids. Trimming took 5 bases from V and 2 from J; bases not matched to a gene: 6.

V gene TRBV9 combines with J gene TRBJ2-5; TRBD1 matches 9 bases. This CDR3 region has 13 residues. The germline gives CDR1 SGDLS, CDR2 YYNGEE. V dropped 2 bases and J dropped 5; count of bases not matched to a gene: 1. This chain's CDR3 is CASSVGQGETQYF. The CDR3 nucleotides read TGTGCCAGCAGCGTCGGACAGGGGGAGACCCAGTACTTC.

The chain links TRBV7-8 to TRBJ1-1; tentative D call: TRBD1 (6 bases). The germline CDR1 and CDR2 sequences are SGHVS and FQNEAQ. V lost 3 bases and J lost 6, with 14 bases in between. The CDR3 is made up of 14 amino acids. The CDR3: CASSFKQGPPEAFF. The DNA for the CDR3 is TGTGCCAGCAGCTTCAAACAGGGTCCCCCTGAAGCTTTCTTT.

The chain links TRBV18 to TRBJ1-1; D may be TRBD1 (5 bases). V was shortened by 3 bases and J by 0 bases, with 11 bases between the two germline ends. The germline gives CDR1 KGHSH, CDR2 LQKENI. The CDR3 has 15 amino acids. CDR3 in DNA: TGTGCCAGCTCACCCACGACAGAGATGAACACTGAAGCTTTCTTT. Its translation is CASSPTTEMNTEAFF. Full variable domain (rest looked up from reference TRBV18 and TRBJ1-1): NAGVMQNPRHLVRRRGQEARLRCSPMKGHSHVYWYRQLPEEGLKFMVYLQKENIIDESGMPKERFSAEFPKEGPSILRIQQVVRGDSAAYFCASSPTTEMNTEAFFGQGTRLTVV.

This chain joins TRBV30 and TRBJ1-6; D is ambiguous. Germline assignment: CDR1 GTSNPN and CDR2 SVGIG (reference sequence). This CDR3 spans 17 amino acids. V was clipped by 0 bases and J by 0 bases, with 12 bases between them. The CDR3 spells CAWSVRPVSSYNSPLHF. The CDR3 bases are TGTGCCTGGAGTGTACGCCCGGTGAGCTCCTATAATTCACCCCTCCACTTT. Supplemented by reference TRBV30 and TRBJ1-6, the full variable domain reads SQTIHQWPATLVQPVGSPLSLECTVEGTSNPNLYWYRQAAGRGLQLLFYSVGIGQISSEVPQNLSASRPQDRQFILSSKKLLLSDSGFYLCAWSVRPVSSYNSPLHFGNGTRLTVT.

This chain joins TRBV28 and TRBJ2-1; TRBD2 agrees at 9 bases. V lost 3 bases, J lost 12 bases, and 15 bases stayed unmatched. Germline V lookup: CDR1 MDHEN, CDR2 SYDVKM. CDR3 size: 16 residues. The CDR3 region is CASSLGRASGTVGQFF. For the CDR3, the DNA is TGTGCCAGCAGTTTGGGTAGGGCTAGCGGGACAGTGGGGCAGTTCTTC. The full variable domain, in which reference TRBV28 and TRBJ2-1 provide the parts outside the CDR3, is DVKVTQSSRYLVKRTGEKVFLECVQDMDHENMFWYRQDPGLGLRLIYFSYDVKMKEKGDIPEGYSVSREKKERFSLILESASTNQTSMYLCASSLGRASGTVGQFFGPGTRLTVL.

The chain links TRBV5-1 to TRBJ2-7; a possible D gene is TRBD2 (5 bases). CDR1 is SGHRS, CDR2 YFSETQ, per germline. This CDR3 region has 13 residues. V dropped 5 bases and J dropped 2 bases, with 11 bases sitting between them. The CDR3 protein is CASRREPAYEQYF. The DNA for the CDR3 is TGCGCCAGCAGGAGGGAACCCGCCTACGAGCAGTACTTC. Together with reference TRBV5-1 and TRBJ2-7, the CDR3 gives the full variable domain: KAGVTQTPRYLIKTRGQQVTLSCSPISGHRSVSWYQQTPGQGLQFLFEYFSETQRNKGNFPGRFSGRQFSNSRSEMNVSTLELGDSALYLCASRREPAYEQYFGPGTRLTVT.

The chain is built from TRBV6-5 and TRBJ2-1; a weak D match, TRBD2 (6 bases). The CDR3 sequence is 12 residues long. Trimming left V 2 bases short and J 9 bases short, with 8 bases between. From germline, CDR1 is MNHEY and CDR2 SVGAGI. This CDR3 reads CASSYKGGEQFF. The CDR3 DNA follows: TGTGCCAGCAGTTACAAGGGAGGTGAGCAGTTCTTC.

The V call is TRBV4-2, the J call TRBJ2-3; the match to TRBD2 covers 10 bases. V shed 0 bases, J shed 7 bases, and the junction held 13 bases outside the gene matches. The CDR3 is made up of 18 amino acids. The V gene's germline CDR1 is LGHNA and CDR2 YNFKEQ. CDR3 sequence: CASSQDGIAGGPLNTQYF. The DNA of the CDR3 is TGTGCCAGCAGCCAAGATGGAATAGCGGGAGGCCCACTAAATACGCAGTATTTT.

The rearrangement joins TRBV6-5 to TRBJ1-5, with D hard to call. The CDR3 contains 15 residues. V shed 0 bases and J shed 2 bases, with 8 bases lying between them. The germline V gene has CDR1 MNHEY and CDR2 SVGAGI. CDR3 region: CASSYSKRGNQPQHF. As DNA, the CDR3 is TGTGCCAGCAGTTACTCGAAGCGCGGCAATCAGCCCCAGCATTTT.

V is TRBV18 and J is TRBJ1-1; D gene unclear. The CDR3 spans 14 residues. The V gene lost 2 bases and the J gene lost 1 base, with 8 bases spanning the gap. Germline loops: CDR1 KGHSH, CDR2 LQKENI. The DNA for the CDR3 is TGTGCCAGCTCACCAGACAACTCGAACACTGAAGCTTTCTTT. Its protein is CASSPDNSNTEAFF.

The CDR3 region is CASMGYWTSSYEQYF. CDR3 nucleotide sequence: TGTGCCAGCATGGGTTATTGGACATCTTCCTACGAGCAGTACTTC. The gene calls are TRBV28 and TRBJ2-7; tentative D call: TRBD1 (5 bases). The CDR3 is made up of 15 amino acids. Germline V gene sequence: CDR1 MDHEN, CDR2 SYDVKM. V shed 7 bases and J shed 1 base, with 17 bases lying between them.

V gene TRBV7-9 combines with J gene TRBJ2-7, with 8 bases aligning to TRBD2. The CDR3 consists of 13 residues. Germline assignment: CDR1 SEHNR and CDR2 FQNEAQ (reference sequence). V lost 4 bases and J lost 2; bases outside the gene matches: 1. CDR3 coding DNA: TGTGCCAGCAGCTACGGGGGGGCCTACGAGCAGTACTTC. Translated: CASSYGGAYEQYF. Combining the CDR3 with reference TRBV7-9 and TRBJ2-7 gives the whole variable domain DTGVSQNPRHKITKRGQNVTFRCDPISEHNRLYWYRQTLGQGPEFLTYFQNEAQLEKSRLLSDRFSAERPKGSFSTLEIQRTEQGDSAMYLCASSYGGAYEQYFGPGTRLTVT.

The genes are TRBV10-2 and TRBJ1-5; D is uncertain. Germline V gene sequence: CDR1 WSHSY, CDR2 SAAADI. CDR3 length: 12 residues. Between the trimmed V and J ends, which lost 3 bases and 4 bases, there was a span of 4 bases. The CDR3 here is CASSDENQPQHF. DNA of the CDR3: TGCGCCAGCAGTGACGAGAATCAGCCCCAGCATTTT.

The chain carries TRBV19 and TRBJ1-6, with 10 bases identical to TRBD1. CDR3 length: 16 amino acids. Germline CDR1 is LNHDA and CDR2 is SQIVND (reference sequence). Unmatched junction bases numbered 7, after V lost 5 bases and J lost 6 bases. The chain's CDR3 is CASSYGTGAINSPLHF. Written as DNA, the CDR3 is TGTGCCAGTAGTTATGGGACAGGGGCCATTAATTCACCCCTCCACTTT.